This T cell receptor (beta chain) came from a study of cytomegalovirus exposure and HLA in healthy donors. Findings and caveats of the study: Researchers reported from a later analysis that most CMV-associated TCR beta chains appeared HLA-restricted. Many donors shared some public TCRs, even though most TCR sequences were rare. Reportedly, diagnosis of cytomegalovirus status by the classifier showed high specificity and sensitivity.

V was clipped by 2 bases and J by 7 bases; unmatched bases: 9. The CDR3 contains 15 residues. Germline V gene sequence: CDR1 LNHDA, CDR2 SQIVND (reference sequence). 60 Vbeta and 13 Jbeta primers were used in PCR. Only in-frame clones appear in the TCRdb table, and some are missing; sequencing was by immunoSEQ multiplex PCR. The table lists under 200,000 clones, approximately 84% of them singletons. As for this clone: The antigen remains unidentified.

This clonotype originated in a woman aged 30 to 39 in good health and CMV-seropositive. The sample comprised PBMCs. V usage is TRBV19 and J usage is TRBJ1-2; 8 positions match TRBD1. The chain's CDR3 is CASSITFQGASGYTF. CDR3 sequence (DNA): TGTGCCAGTAGTATAACCTTTCAGGGGGCGAGTGGCTACACCTTC.